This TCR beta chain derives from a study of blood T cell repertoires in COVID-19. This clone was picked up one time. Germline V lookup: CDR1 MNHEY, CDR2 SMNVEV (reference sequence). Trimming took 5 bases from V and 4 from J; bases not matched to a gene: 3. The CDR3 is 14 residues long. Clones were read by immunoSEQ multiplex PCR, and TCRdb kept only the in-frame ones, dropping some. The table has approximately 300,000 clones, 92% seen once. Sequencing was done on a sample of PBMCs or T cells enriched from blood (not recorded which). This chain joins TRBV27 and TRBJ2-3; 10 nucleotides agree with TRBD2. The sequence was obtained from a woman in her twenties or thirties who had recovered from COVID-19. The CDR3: CASSPGLAPDTQYF. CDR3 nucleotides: TGTGCCAGCAGTCCGGGACTAGCGCCAGATACGCAGTATTTT.